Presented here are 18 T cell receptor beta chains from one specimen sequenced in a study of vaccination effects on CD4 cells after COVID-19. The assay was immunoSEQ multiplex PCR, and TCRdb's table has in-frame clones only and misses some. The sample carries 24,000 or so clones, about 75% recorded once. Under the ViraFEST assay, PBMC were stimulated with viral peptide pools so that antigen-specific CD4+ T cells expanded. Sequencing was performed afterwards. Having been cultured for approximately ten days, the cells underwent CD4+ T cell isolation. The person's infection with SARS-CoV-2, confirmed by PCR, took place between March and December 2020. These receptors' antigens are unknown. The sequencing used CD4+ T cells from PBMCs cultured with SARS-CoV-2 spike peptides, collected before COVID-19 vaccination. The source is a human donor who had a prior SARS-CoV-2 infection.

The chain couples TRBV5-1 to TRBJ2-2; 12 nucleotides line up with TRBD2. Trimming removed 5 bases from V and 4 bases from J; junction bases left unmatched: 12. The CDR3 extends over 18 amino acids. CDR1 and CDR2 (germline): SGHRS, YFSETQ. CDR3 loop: CASSSGLAGYEGTGELFF. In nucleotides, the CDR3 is TGCGCCAGCAGTTCCGGACTAGCGGGGTATGAGGGCACCGGGGAGCTGTTTTTT. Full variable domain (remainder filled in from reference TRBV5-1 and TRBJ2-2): KAGVTQTPRYLIKTRGQQVTLSCSPISGHRSVSWYQQTPGQGLQFLFEYFSETQRNKGNFPGRFSGRQFSNSRSEMNVSTLELGDSALYLCASSSGLAGYEGTGELFFGEGSRLTVL.

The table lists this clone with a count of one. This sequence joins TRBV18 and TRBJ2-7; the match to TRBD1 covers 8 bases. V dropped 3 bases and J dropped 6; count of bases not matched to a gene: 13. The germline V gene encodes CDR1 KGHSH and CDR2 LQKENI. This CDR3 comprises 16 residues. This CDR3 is CASSPQGQGGRGEQYF. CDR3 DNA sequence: TGTGCCAGCTCACCCCAAGGACAGGGCGGAAGGGGCGAGCAGTACTTC. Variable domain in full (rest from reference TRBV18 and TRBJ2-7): NAGVMQNPRHLVRRRGQEARLRCSPMKGHSHVYWYRQLPEEGLKFMVYLQKENIIDESGMPKERFSAEFPKEGPSILRIQQVVRGDSAAYFCASSPQGQGGRGEQYFGPGTRLTVT.

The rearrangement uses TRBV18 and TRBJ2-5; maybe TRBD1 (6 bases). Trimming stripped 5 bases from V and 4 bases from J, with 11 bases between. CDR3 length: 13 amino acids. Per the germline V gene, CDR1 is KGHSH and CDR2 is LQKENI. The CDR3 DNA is TGTGCCAGCTCAAAACAGACAGGAGAGACCCAGTACTTC. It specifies CASSKQTGETQYF.

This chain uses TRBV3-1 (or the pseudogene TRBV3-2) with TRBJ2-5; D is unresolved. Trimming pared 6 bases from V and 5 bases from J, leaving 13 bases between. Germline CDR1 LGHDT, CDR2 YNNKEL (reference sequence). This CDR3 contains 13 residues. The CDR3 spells CASRQSRAETQYF. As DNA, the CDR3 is TGTGCCAGCAGACAATCCCGGGCGGAGACCCAGTACTTC.

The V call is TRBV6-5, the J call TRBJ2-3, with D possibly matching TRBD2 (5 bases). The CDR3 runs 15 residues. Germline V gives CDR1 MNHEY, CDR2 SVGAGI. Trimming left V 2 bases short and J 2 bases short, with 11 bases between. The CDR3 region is CASSYRGMDTDTQYF. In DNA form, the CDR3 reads TGTGCCAGCAGTTACAGAGGGATGGACACAGATACGCAGTATTTT.

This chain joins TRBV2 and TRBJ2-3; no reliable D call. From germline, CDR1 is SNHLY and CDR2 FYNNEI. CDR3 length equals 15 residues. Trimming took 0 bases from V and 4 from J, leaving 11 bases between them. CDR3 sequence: CASSEAPAIADTQYF. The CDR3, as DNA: TGTGCCAGCAGTGAAGCGCCGGCTATCGCAGATACGCAGTATTTT.

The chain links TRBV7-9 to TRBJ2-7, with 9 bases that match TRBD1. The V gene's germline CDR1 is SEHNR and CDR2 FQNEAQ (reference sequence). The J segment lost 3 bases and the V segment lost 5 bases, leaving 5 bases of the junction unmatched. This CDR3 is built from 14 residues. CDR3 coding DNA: TGTGCCAGCAGCCACGGACAGGGGATCTACGAGCAGTACTTC. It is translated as CASSHGQGIYEQYF. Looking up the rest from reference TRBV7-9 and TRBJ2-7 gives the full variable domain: DTGVSQNPRHKITKRGQNVTFRCDPISEHNRLYWYRQTLGQGPEFLTYFQNEAQLEKSRLLSDRFSAERPKGSFSTLEIQRTEQGDSAMYLCASSHGQGIYEQYFGPGTRLTVT.

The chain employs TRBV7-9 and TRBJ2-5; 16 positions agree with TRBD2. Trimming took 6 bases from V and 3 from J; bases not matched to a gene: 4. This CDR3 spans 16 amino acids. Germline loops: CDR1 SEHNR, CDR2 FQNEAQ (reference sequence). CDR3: CASRLGTSGGEETQYF. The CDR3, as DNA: TGTGCCAGCAGACTAGGGACTAGCGGGGGGGAAGAGACCCAGTACTTC.

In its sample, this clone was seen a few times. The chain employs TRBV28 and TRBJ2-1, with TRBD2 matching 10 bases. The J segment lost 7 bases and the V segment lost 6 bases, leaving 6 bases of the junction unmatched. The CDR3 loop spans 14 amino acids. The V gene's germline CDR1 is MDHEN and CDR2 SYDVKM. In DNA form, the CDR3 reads TGTGCCAGCAGCTATGCAGCGGGAGGGAATGAGCAGTTCTTC. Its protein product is CASSYAAGGNEQFF. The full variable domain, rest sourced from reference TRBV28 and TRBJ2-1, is DVKVTQSSRYLVKRTGEKVFLECVQDMDHENMFWYRQDPGLGLRLIYFSYDVKMKEKGDIPEGYSVSREKKERFSLILESASTNQTSMYLCASSYAAGGNEQFFGPGTRLTVL.

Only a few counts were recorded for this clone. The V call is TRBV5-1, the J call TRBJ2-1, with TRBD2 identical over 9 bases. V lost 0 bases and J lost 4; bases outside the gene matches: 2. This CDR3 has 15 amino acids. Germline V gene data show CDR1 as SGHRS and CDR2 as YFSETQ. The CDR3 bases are TGCGCCAGCAGCTTGGTGGCGGGAGGGTACAATGAGCAGTTCTTC. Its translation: CASSLVAGGYNEQFF.

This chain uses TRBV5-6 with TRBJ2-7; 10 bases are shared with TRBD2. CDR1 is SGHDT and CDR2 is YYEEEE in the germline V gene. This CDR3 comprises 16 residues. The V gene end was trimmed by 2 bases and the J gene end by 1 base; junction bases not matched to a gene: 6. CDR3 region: CASSFDFSGGSYEQYF. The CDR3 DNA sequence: TGTGCCAGCAGCTTCGATTTTAGCGGGGGGTCCTACGAGCAGTACTTC.

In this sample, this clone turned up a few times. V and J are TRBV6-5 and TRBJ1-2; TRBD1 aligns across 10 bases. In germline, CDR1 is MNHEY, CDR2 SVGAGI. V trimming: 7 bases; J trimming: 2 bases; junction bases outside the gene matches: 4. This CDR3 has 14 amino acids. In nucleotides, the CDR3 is TGTGCCAGCATGGGGACAGGGGAGAACTATGGCTACACCTTC. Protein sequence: CASMGTGENYGYTF.

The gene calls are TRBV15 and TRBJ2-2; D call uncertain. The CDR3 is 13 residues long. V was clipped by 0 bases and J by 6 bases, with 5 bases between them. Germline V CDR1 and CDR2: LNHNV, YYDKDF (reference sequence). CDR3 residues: CATSRDSAGELFF. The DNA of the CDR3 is TGTGCCACCAGCAGAGATTCGGCCGGGGAGCTGTTTTTT.

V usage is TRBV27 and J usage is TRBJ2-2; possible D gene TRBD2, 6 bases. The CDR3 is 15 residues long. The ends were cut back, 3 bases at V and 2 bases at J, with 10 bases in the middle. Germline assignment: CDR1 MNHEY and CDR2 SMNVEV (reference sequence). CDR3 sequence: CASSFSGLNTGELFF. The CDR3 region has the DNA TGTGCCAGCAGTTTTAGCGGTTTAAACACCGGGGAGCTGTTTTTT.

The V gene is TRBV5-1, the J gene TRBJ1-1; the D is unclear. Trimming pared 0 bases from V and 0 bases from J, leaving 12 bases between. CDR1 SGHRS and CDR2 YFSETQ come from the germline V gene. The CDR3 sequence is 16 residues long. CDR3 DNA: TGCGCCAGCAGCTTGGTGGCCCCTACCATGAACACTGAAGCTTTCTTT. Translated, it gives CASSLVAPTMNTEAFF.

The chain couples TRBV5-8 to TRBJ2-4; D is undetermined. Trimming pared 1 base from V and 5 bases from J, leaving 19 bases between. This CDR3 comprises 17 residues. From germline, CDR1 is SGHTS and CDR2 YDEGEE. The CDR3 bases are TGTGCCAGCAGCTTGTTCATAACAGATAAGGGCCAAAACATTCAGTACTTC. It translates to CASSLFITDKGQNIQYF.

The CDR3 loop reads CATSRDEDRQYF. The CDR3 coding sequence is TGTGCCACCAGCAGAGATGAGGACCGGCAGTACTTC. The V call is TRBV15, the J call TRBJ2-7; D not certain. V gave up 0 bases and J gave up 9 bases, with 9 bases separating them. This CDR3 has 12 residues. Germline values: CDR1 LNHNV, CDR2 YYDKDF (reference sequence).

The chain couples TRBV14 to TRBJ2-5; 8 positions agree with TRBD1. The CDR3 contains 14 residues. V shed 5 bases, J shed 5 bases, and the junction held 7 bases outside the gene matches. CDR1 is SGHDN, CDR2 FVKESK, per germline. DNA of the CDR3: TGTGCCAGCAGCATCGGACAGGGTTTTGAGACCCAGTACTTC. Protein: CASSIGQGFETQYF.